This entry lists 15 T cell receptor beta chains sequenced from one sample in a study of OX40 agonist ivuxolimab in advanced cancers. Only in-frame clones appear in the TCRdb table, and some are missing; sequencing was by immunoSEQ multiplex PCR. The sample lists over 30,000 clones; 88% were seen once. This specimen was CD4+ or CD8+ T cells sorted from blood, taken in a trial of the OX40 agonist ivuxolimab. The receptors were gathered from an adult with an advanced solid tumor such as melanoma, head and neck, liver or kidney cancer.

Notes on this clone: The limits of the CDR3 on the DNA are not certain, so only TCRdb's listed CDR3 is given. The chain is built from TRBV2 and TRBJ2-3; TRBD2 is the table's D call, not checked against the DNA. Germline V gives CDR1 SNHLY, CDR2 FYNNEI. From its first to its last residue, the CDR3 has 15 amino acids. CDR3 region: CARSAFGAGGDTQYF.

This clone was detected a few times. The rearrangement uses TRBV7-9 and TRBJ2-5, with a possible D match to TRBD2 (6 bases). Trimming shortened V by 5 bases and J by 7 bases, and 17 bases separated the two germline ends. The length of the CDR3 is 14 residues. Germline V lookup: CDR1 SEHNR, CDR2 FQNEAQ (reference sequence). The chain's CDR3 is CASSRSGLVGTQYF. CDR3 nucleotides: TGTGCCAGCAGCCGTAGCGGTCTGGTAGGGACCCAGTACTTC.

The rearrangement links TRBV6-4 to TRBJ2-1; possible D gene TRBD2, 6 bases. The CDR3 consists of 17 residues. The germline V and J ends were trimmed by 0 bases and 4 bases, with 16 bases remaining between them. CDR1 is MRHNA and CDR2 is SNTAGT in the germline V gene. This chain's CDR3 is CASSDSRRGKGYNEQFF. Written as DNA, the CDR3 is TGTGCCAGCAGTGACTCGAGGCGGGGTAAGGGTTACAATGAGCAGTTCTTC.

This clone was detected only a few times. This chain links TRBV19 with TRBJ1-2; 7 bases are shared with TRBD1. This CDR3 comprises 14 residues. V gave up 5 bases and J gave up 5 bases; unmatched junction bases: 8. Germline CDR1 and CDR2: LNHDA and SQIVND (reference sequence). In DNA, the CDR3 is TGTGCCAGTAGTCCTCCGGGACAGAGATATGGCTACACCTTC. This encodes CASSPPGQRYGYTF.

This chain uses TRBV19 with TRBJ2-1; 7 bases match TRBD1. Germline lookup yields CDR1 LNHDA and CDR2 SQIVND (reference sequence). V lost 4 bases to trimming and J lost 9 bases; unmatched junction nucleotides: 3. CDR3 length: 12 amino acids. CDR3 sequence reads: CASSTTGIEQFF. CDR3 sequence (DNA): TGTGCCAGTAGTACGACAGGGATTGAGCAGTTCTTC.

This clone was detected only a few times. V and J are TRBV29-1 and TRBJ1-1; D unresolved. CDR3 length: 11 residues. Trimming removed 2 bases from V and 11 bases from J, with 12 bases in between. Per the germline V gene, CDR1 is SQVTM and CDR2 is ANQGSEA. The CDR3 nucleotides are TGCAGCGTTGAAACCCCCTTGAGTGCTTTCTTT. This translates into CSVETPLSAFF.

The rearrangement uses TRBV11-2 and TRBJ1-6; D possibly corresponds to TRBD1 (6 bases). The CDR3 has 14 residues. V gave up 1 base and J gave up 13 bases, with 14 bases separating them. Per germline, CDR1 SGHAT and CDR2 FQNNGV. For the CDR3, the DNA is TGTGCCAGCAGCTTAGTCGCAGGGGCAGGGCCCCTCCACTTT. Its translation is CASSLVAGAGPLHF.

The rearrangement uses TRBV18 and TRBJ2-3; no clear D. Germline CDR1 is KGHSH and CDR2 is LQKENI. V was trimmed by 3 bases and J by 2 bases, leaving 6 bases between them. The CDR3 has 13 amino acids. The CDR3 here is CASSPRVTDTQYF. The CDR3, as DNA: TGTGCCAGCTCACCCCGGGTCACAGATACGCAGTATTTT.

This clone was seen just once. This rearrangement joins TRBV5-1 to TRBJ2-6; D unresolved. The V gene lost 3 bases and the J gene lost 5 bases, with 6 bases spanning the gap. CDR1 and CDR2 from the germline V gene are SGHRS and YFSETQ. This CDR3 is built from 13 residues. CDR3 sequence (DNA): TGCGCCAGCAGCTCGGATTGGGCCAACGTCCTGACTTTC. Residues: CASSSDWANVLTF. The full variable domain, completed using reference TRBV5-1 and TRBJ2-6, is KAGVTQTPRYLIKTRGQQVTLSCSPISGHRSVSWYQQTPGQGLQFLFEYFSETQRNKGNFPGRFSGRQFSNSRSEMNVSTLELGDSALYLCASSSDWANVLTFGAGSRLTVL.

The chain couples TRBV7-8 to TRBJ2-3; 7 bases are shared with TRBD2. Germline values: CDR1 SGHVS, CDR2 FQNEAQ. This CDR3 region has 15 residues. V lost 5 bases, J lost 0 bases, and 5 bases stayed unmatched. CDR3 loop: CASSPLRGSTDTQYF. In DNA, the CDR3 is TGTGCCAGCAGCCCTCTGCGGGGGAGCACAGATACGCAGTATTTT.

The V gene is TRBV27, the J gene TRBJ1-2; 9 bases align to TRBD1. Per the germline V gene, CDR1 is MNHEY and CDR2 is SMNVEV (reference sequence). V lost 5 bases, J lost 5 bases, and 9 bases stayed unmatched. The CDR3 is 15 residues long. The CDR3 spells CASSPLQGALYGYTF. In DNA form, the CDR3 reads TGTGCCAGCAGTCCGTTACAGGGGGCACTTTATGGCTACACCTTC.

The chain has TRBV19 and TRBJ2-7; 15 nucleotides line up with TRBD2. The ends lost 1 base at V and 3 bases at J; junction bases unmatched: 4. The CDR3 has 17 amino acids. Germline lookup yields CDR1 LNHDA and CDR2 SQIVND (reference sequence). The CDR3 loop is CASSIGPGLAGGYEQYF. The CDR3 DNA follows: TGTGCCAGTAGTATAGGCCCGGGACTAGCGGGAGGCTACGAGCAGTACTTC.

This clone was seen just once. The chain uses TRBV4-1 and TRBJ2-7, with D maybe TRBD1 (6 bases). There are 17 residues in the CDR3. V lost 3 bases to trimming and J lost 3 bases, with 21 bases between them. The germline V gene has CDR1 MGHRA and CDR2 YSYEKL. CDR3 sequence reads: CASSHLPDRTPVYEQYF. The CDR3 nucleotides read TGCGCCAGCAGCCACCTGCCCGACAGGACCCCAGTCTACGAGCAGTACTTC.

V gene TRBV19 combines with J gene TRBJ1-2; no reliable D call. CDR3 length equals 13 residues. Trimming took 6 bases from V and 6 from J, leaving 14 bases between them. Germline-derived CDR1 and CDR2 are LNHDA and SQIVND (reference sequence). The CDR3: CASSWSLRDGYTF. CDR3 DNA sequence: TGTGCCAGTAGCTGGTCCCTTAGGGATGGCTACACCTTC.

This rearrangement joins TRBV4-1 to TRBJ1-2; maybe TRBD1 (5 bases). The CDR3 contains 15 residues. Germline-derived CDR1 and CDR2 are MGHRA and YSYEKL. The ends were cut back, 4 bases at V and 6 bases at J, with 18 bases in the middle. The CDR3 protein is CASSPVETVPHGYTF. The CDR3 DNA reads as TGCGCCAGCAGCCCCGTAGAGACAGTTCCTCATGGCTACACCTTC.